These 29 T cell receptor beta chains originate from one sample sequenced in a study of shared clonotypes between healthy human individuals. Assay used: immunoSEQ multiplex PCR; TCRdb lists only in-frame clones, some missing. This sample has about 600,000 clones, with nearly 98% found just once. In the naive CD8 group, cells lacked CD45RO and were positively selected for CCR7, so terminally differentiated effector memory CD45RA+ cells were left out. The sequenced material came from naive CD8+ T cells sorted from blood. The source of these receptors is a man in his thirties or forties in good health.

The V and J genes are TRBV6-1 and TRBJ1-4; 9 nucleotides agree with TRBD1. The germline V gene encodes CDR1 MNHNS and CDR2 SASEGT. Germline trimming cut 6 bases from V and 7 bases from J; bases unmatched to any gene: 6. This CDR3 contains 14 residues. The CDR3, as DNA: TGTGCCAGCAGATTCCGACAGGGGGGTGAAAAACTGTTTTTT. It codes for CASRFRQGGEKLFF.

This chain uses TRBV29-1 with TRBJ1-4; the D is unclear. The CDR3 is 15 residues long. Germline V lookup: CDR1 SQVTM, CDR2 ANQGSEA. V lost 6 bases to trimming and J lost 1 base, with 15 bases between them. Here the CDR3 DNA reads TGCAGCGTCACCCTTCTGAGTTTAACTAATGAAAAACTGTTTTTT. Translating gives CSVTLLSLTNEKLFF.

The chain joins TRBV27 to TRBJ2-5; D perhaps matches TRBD2 (5 bases). Looked up from germline, CDR1 is MNHEY and CDR2 is SMNVEV (reference sequence). Trimming left V 4 bases short and J 4 bases short, with 22 bases between. The CDR3 spans 17 residues. The CDR3 protein is CASSYSPSAPSGETQYF. Written as DNA, the CDR3 is TGTGCCAGCAGTTACTCACCCTCGGCGCCGAGCGGAGAGACCCAGTACTTC.

This chain joins TRBV7-9 and TRBJ2-7; 8 nucleotides align to TRBD1. The V gene's germline CDR1 is SEHNR and CDR2 FQNEAQ (reference sequence). This CDR3 is built from 15 residues. Trimming took 5 bases from V and 1 from J; bases not matched to a gene: 7. The CDR3 region has the DNA TGTGCCAGCAGCGCGATCGGGACAGGTTCCTACGAGCAGTACTTC. Protein sequence: CASSAIGTGSYEQYF.

This chain connects TRBV7-9 to TRBJ2-1; D may match TRBD1 or TRBD2 (5 bases each). Germline V CDR1 and CDR2: SEHNR, FQNEAQ (reference sequence). With 4 bases removed from V and 9 bases from J, the gap between germline ends came to 28 bases. This CDR3 contains 18 residues. The CDR3 loop reads CASSSRAGAGHPGSEQFF. The CDR3 coding sequence is TGTGCCAGCAGCTCTCGGGCCGGGGCGGGCCATCCTGGGAGTGAGCAGTTCTTC. The variable domain in full, with the rest retrieved from reference TRBV7-9 and TRBJ2-1, is DTGVSQNPRHKITKRGQNVTFRCDPISEHNRLYWYRQTLGQGPEFLTYFQNEAQLEKSRLLSDRFSAERPKGSFSTLEIQRTEQGDSAMYLCASSSRAGAGHPGSEQFFGPGTRLTVL.

This clone appeared a single time. This sample also contains other DNA sequences that code for the same CDR3. The rearrangement uses TRBV9 and TRBJ2-1; D could derive from TRBD1 or TRBD2 (5 bases each). The V end lost 7 bases, the J end lost 6 bases, and 5 bases lay between the germline ends. This CDR3 spans 10 amino acids. From germline, CDR1 is SGDLS and CDR2 YYNGEE. The CDR3 region is CASGGNEQFF. The CDR3 bases are TGTGCCAGCGGGGGCAATGAGCAGTTCTTC.

The count of this clone is one. V gene TRBV6-6 combines with J gene TRBJ2-1, with unresolved D. This CDR3 spans 14 amino acids. V lost 5 bases and J 8 bases, leaving 16 bases between the germline ends. Germline CDR1 reads MNHNY; CDR2 reads SVGAGI (reference sequence). The CDR3 protein is CASSSRLVSHEQFF. Here the CDR3 DNA reads TGTGCCAGCAGTAGTCGGCTAGTCTCTCATGAGCAGTTCTTC.

This chain links TRBV10-3 with TRBJ1-1, with 9 bases fitting TRBD1. With 6 bases clipped from V and 0 bases from J, the junction kept 5 bases outside the gene matches. Per germline, CDR1 ENHRY and CDR2 SYGVKD. This CDR3 is built from 15 residues. The CDR3 DNA reads TGTGCCATCAGCCGGACAGGGGAACTGAACACTGAAGCTTTCTTT. It codes for CAISRTGELNTEAFF.

The chain employs TRBV5-5 and TRBJ2-2, with D tentatively TRBD2 (6 bases). The CDR3 length is 16 residues. Trimming shortened V by 3 bases and J by 2 bases, and 14 bases separated the two germline ends. Germline lookup yields CDR1 SGHKS and CDR2 YYEKEE (reference sequence). CDR3 residues: CASSSPAGINTGELFF. The DNA for the CDR3 is TGTGCCAGCAGCTCCCCTGCGGGGATAAACACCGGGGAGCTGTTTTTT. The whole variable domain, remainder taken from reference TRBV5-5 and TRBJ2-2, is DAGVTQSPTHLIKTRGQQVTLRCSPISGHKSVSWYQQVLGQGPQFIFQYYEKEERGRGNFPDRFSARQFPNYSSELNVNALLLGDSALYLCASSSPAGINTGELFFGEGSRLTVL.

Concerning this clone itself: Distinct nucleotide sequences in the sample also encode this CDR3. For the CDR3, the DNA is TGTGCCACCAGCAGAGATCGGGGTTCTTCCTACGAGCAGTACTTC. This sequence encodes CATSRDRGSSYEQYF. This rearrangement joins TRBV15 to TRBJ2-7; D is perhaps TRBD2 (5 bases). The CDR3 has 15 residues. From germline, CDR1 is LNHNV and CDR2 YYDKDF (reference sequence). Between the trimmed V and J ends, which lost 0 bases and 1 base, there was a span of 10 bases.

As to this clone: As the CDR3 is not closed by the conserved phenylalanine or tryptophan, this likely results from a read error. The chain recombines TRBV7-9 with TRBJ1-2; a weak D match, TRBD1 (6 bases). The CDR3 spans 14 residues. Trimming stripped 3 bases from V and 3 bases from J, with 11 bases between. Germline lookup yields CDR1 SEHNR and CDR2 FQNEAQ (reference sequence). The CDR3 DNA is TGTGCCAGCAGCTTCCCAGGGGCCCACTATGGCTACACCCTC. This encodes CASSFPGAHYGYTL.

The chain links TRBV23-1 to TRBJ2-3, with D perhaps TRBD1 (6 bases). TRBV23-1 is an ORF, with its function uncertain. The CDR3 consists of 13 residues. Trimming cost V 0 bases and J 7 bases, with 8 bases left between them. Here the CDR3 DNA reads TGCGCCAGCAGTCAATCACAGGGATATACGCAGTATTTT. This gives the protein CASSQSQGYTQYF.

The rearrangement uses TRBV2 and TRBJ2-1; tentatively, D is TRBD2 (6 bases). V was pared by 6 bases and J by 0 bases, with 18 bases between. The CDR3 sequence is 17 residues long. CDR1 and CDR2 from the germline V gene are SNHLY and FYNNEI. CDR3 amino acids: CASSVKIAASSYNEQFF. In DNA, the CDR3 is TGTGCCAGCAGCGTGAAAATAGCGGCTAGCTCCTACAATGAGCAGTTCTTC. The full variable domain, its missing parts supplied by reference TRBV2 and TRBJ2-1, is EPEVTQTPSHQVTQMGQEVILRCVPISNHLYFYWYRQILGQKVEFLVSFYNNEISEKSEIFDDQFSVERPDGSNFTLKIRSTKLEDSAMYFCASSVKIAASSYNEQFFGPGTRLTVL.

The CDR3 nucleotides are TGCGCCAGCAGCCAAGTTCCTAGCGGGGGGCCTAAGACCCAGTACTTC. It encodes CASSQVPSGGPKTQYF. The chain links TRBV4-1 to TRBJ2-5; 11 nucleotides line up with TRBD2. The CDR3 consists of 16 residues. Germline loops: CDR1 MGHRA, CDR2 YSYEKL. V lost 1 base, J lost 6 bases, and 7 bases stayed unmatched.

The chain uses TRBV2 and TRBJ2-2; 7 positions match TRBD1. The CDR3 runs to 14 residues. Per the germline V gene, CDR1 is SNHLY and CDR2 is FYNNEI. Unmatched junction bases numbered 2, after V lost 5 bases and J lost 2 bases. DNA for the CDR3: TGTGCCAGCAGTCGGGACAGTAACACCGGGGAGCTGTTTTTT. Translating gives CASSRDSNTGELFF. Using reference TRBV2 and TRBJ2-2 for the parts outside the CDR3, the full variable domain is EPEVTQTPSHQVTQMGQEVILRCVPISNHLYFYWYRQILGQKVEFLVSFYNNEISEKSEIFDDQFSVERPDGSNFTLKIRSTKLEDSAMYFCASSRDSNTGELFFGEGSRLTVL.

This chain links TRBV7-9 with TRBJ2-3; TRBD2 agrees at 9 bases. Unmatched junction bases numbered 15, after V lost 8 bases and J lost 9 bases. The CDR3 length is 15 residues. Germline V CDR1 and CDR2: SEHNR, FQNEAQ (reference sequence). The CDR3 sequence is CASSKRASGNQTQYF. The CDR3 nucleotides are TGTGCCAGCTCAAAGAGGGCTAGCGGGAACCAAACGCAGTATTTT.

This clone was recorded only once. Sequence at one end of the junction differs from germline and may be a read error. The chain links TRBV7-7 to TRBJ2-2; perhaps TRBD2 as D (6 bases). The CDR3 is made up of 15 amino acids. In germline, CDR1 is SSHAT, CDR2 FNYEAQ (reference sequence). Here the CDR3 reads CASSLSRAGTGELFF. The CDR3 nucleotides read TGTGCTAGCAGCTTAAGCAGGGCGGGAACCGGGGAGCTGTTTTTT.

The rearrangement links TRBV5-1 to TRBJ2-1; a weak D match, TRBD2 (6 bases). Germline CDR1 is SGHRS and CDR2 is YFSETQ. The CDR3 loop spans 16 amino acids. The ends were cut back, 4 bases at V and 4 bases at J, with 18 bases in the middle. The CDR3 loop reads CASSSDSGGSYNEQFF. The CDR3 bases are TGCGCCAGCAGCAGCGATAGCGGCGGGTCATACAATGAGCAGTTCTTC.

This clone has just one count. V usage is TRBV7-9 and J usage is TRBJ1-3; no firm D call. Trimming shortened V by 5 bases and J by 4 bases, and 18 bases separated the two germline ends. The CDR3 has 16 amino acids. CDR1 SEHNR and CDR2 FQNEAQ come from the germline V gene (reference sequence). CDR3 residues: CASSPGTRPVGNTIYF. The CDR3 region has the DNA TGTGCCAGCAGCCCGGGAACCCGGCCGGTGGGAAACACCATATATTTT.

The J gene is TRBJ2-2, the V gene TRBV2; 9 nucleotides match TRBD1. The V and J ends lost 6 bases and 6 bases, in that order; junction bases with no gene match: 2. The CDR3 runs to 13 residues. Germline assignment: CDR1 SNHLY and CDR2 FYNNEI. The CDR3 loop is CASRRQGAGELFF. The CDR3 DNA is TGTGCCAGCAGACGACAGGGGGCCGGGGAGCTGTTTTTT.

V usage is TRBV21-1 and J usage is TRBJ1-2; the D call in the table, TRBD1, was not verified against the DNA. TRBV21-1 is given as a pseudogene. This CDR3 contains 14 residues. CDR3 amino acids: CASSTGTPNYGYTF. The CDR3 nucleotides read TGTGCCAGCAGCACGGGGACACCAAACTATGGCTACACCTTC.

The V and J genes are TRBV2 and TRBJ2-7; TRBD1 matches at 10 bases. The J segment lost 6 bases and the V segment lost 4 bases, leaving 6 bases of the junction unmatched. This CDR3 contains 14 residues. Looked up from germline, CDR1 is SNHLY and CDR2 is FYNNEI. CDR3 bases: TGTGCCAGCAGTGGTGGGACAGGGGTGGGCGAGCAGTACTTC. Protein sequence: CASSGGTGVGEQYF.

The rearrangement links TRBV28 to TRBJ1-2; D not resolved. CDR3 length equals 15 residues. Trimming left V 6 bases short and J 2 bases short, with 16 bases between. The germline V gene has CDR1 MDHEN and CDR2 SYDVKM. The DNA for the CDR3 is TGTGCCAGCAGCCCGCTAGACTGGAGGAACTATGGCTACACCTTC. It codes for CASSPLDWRNYGYTF.

The V and J genes are TRBV14 and TRBJ2-7; D remains ambiguous. CDR3 size: 14 residues. V lost 3 bases, J lost 2 bases, and 11 bases lay in between. Looked up from germline, CDR1 is SGHDN and CDR2 is FVKESK. The CDR3 here is CASSQGLTTYEQYF. The CDR3 DNA reads as TGTGCCAGCAGCCAGGGTCTCACTACCTACGAGCAGTACTTC.

The chain couples TRBV11-3 to TRBJ2-5, with TRBD1 as a possible D gene (5 bases). Trimming took 3 bases from V and 3 from J, leaving 14 bases between them. From germline, CDR1 is SGHNT and CDR2 YENEEA. This CDR3 is built from 15 residues. CDR3 in amino acids: CASSLGATDEETQYF. The CDR3 DNA follows: TGTGCCAGCAGCTTGGGCGCGACAGACGAAGAGACCCAGTACTTC.

As concerns this clone: A read error may produce the germline difference seen at one junction end. The rearrangement links TRBV7-7 to TRBJ2-1; 9 nucleotides align to TRBD1. Germline CDR1 and CDR2: SSHAT and FNYEAQ (reference sequence). This CDR3 spans 12 amino acids. Written as DNA, the CDR3 is TGTGCTAGCAGCCGGACAGGGGCTGAACAGTTCTTC. Protein: CASSRTGAEQFF.

The gene calls are TRBV7-9 and TRBJ2-1; D call uncertain. Trimming removed 5 bases at V and 4 bases at J, with 12 bases between. The germline gives CDR1 SEHNR, CDR2 FQNEAQ (reference sequence). There are 14 residues in the CDR3. The CDR3 DNA reads as TGTGCCAGCAGCCATGATTTGATGTACAATGAGCAGTTCTTC. The encoded protein is CASSHDLMYNEQFF.

The rearrangement joins TRBV28 to TRBJ1-5; D might be TRBD1 (6 bases). The germline V gene has CDR1 MDHEN and CDR2 SYDVKM. V gave up 2 bases and J gave up 9 bases, with 11 bases separating them. The CDR3 is made up of 13 amino acids. The CDR3: CASSLKGGRPQHF. In nucleotides, the CDR3 is TGTGCCAGCAGTTTAAAGGGGGGCCGGCCCCAGCATTTT.

The chain couples TRBV5-1 to TRBJ1-2, with D possibly matching TRBD1 (6 bases). Trimming took off 4 bases at V and 2 bases at J, with 15 bases between the two ends. The V gene's germline CDR1 is SGHRS and CDR2 YFSETQ. The CDR3 consists of 15 residues. The CDR3 protein is CASSLGGALNYGYTF. CDR3 sequence (DNA): TGCGCCAGCAGCCTTGGGGGGGCCCTAAACTATGGCTACACCTTC.